The T cell receptor beta chain described here comes from a study of blood T cells in healthy people across ages. Study-level information: Per two T cells, template switching captured roughly one barcoded beta molecule.

Trimming took off 6 bases at V and 2 bases at J, with 17 bases between the two ends. The CDR3 sequence is 14 residues long. The germline V gene encodes CDR1 SQVTM and CDR2 ANQGSEA. The sample holds a few counts of this clonotype. Researchers collected approximately 9.9 milliliters of peripheral blood from every single donor. Using a J-beta primer mix together with a sample-barcoded 5' primer, a second PCR was run for roughly 6 to 12 cycles. Paired-end reads containing CDR3 totaled no fewer than 3 million for each sample. TCRdb reprocessed the 5' RACE reads via MiXCR and lists one record per CDR3 protein. The table shows 800,000 to 1,000,000 distinct CDR3 sequences, with around 48% occurring only once.

The clonotype originates from a man in his thirties or forties in good health. Sequenced material: blood. The chain carries TRBV29-1 and TRBJ2-7, with D tentatively TRBD1 or TRBD2 (5 bases each). This CDR3 reads CSVPGTSNPYEQYF. DNA of the CDR3: TGCAGCGTGCCCGGGACCTCCAACCCCTACGAGCAGTACTTC.